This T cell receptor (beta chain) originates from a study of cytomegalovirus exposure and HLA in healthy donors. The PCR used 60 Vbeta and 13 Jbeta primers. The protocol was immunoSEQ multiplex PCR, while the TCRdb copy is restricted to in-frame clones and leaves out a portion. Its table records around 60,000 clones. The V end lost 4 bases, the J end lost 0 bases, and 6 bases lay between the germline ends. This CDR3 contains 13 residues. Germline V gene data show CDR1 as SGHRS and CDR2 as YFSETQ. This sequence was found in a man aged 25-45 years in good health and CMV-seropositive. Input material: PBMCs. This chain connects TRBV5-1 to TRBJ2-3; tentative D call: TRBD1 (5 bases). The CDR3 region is CASSRGSTDTQYF. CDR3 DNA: TGCGCCAGCAGCAGGGGTAGCACAGATACGCAGTATTTT. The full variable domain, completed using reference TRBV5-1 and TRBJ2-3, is KAGVTQTPRYLIKTRGQQVTLSCSPISGHRSVSWYQQTPGQGLQFLFEYFSETQRNKGNFPGRFSGRQFSNSRSEMNVSTLELGDSALYLCASSRGSTDTQYFGPGTRLTVL.